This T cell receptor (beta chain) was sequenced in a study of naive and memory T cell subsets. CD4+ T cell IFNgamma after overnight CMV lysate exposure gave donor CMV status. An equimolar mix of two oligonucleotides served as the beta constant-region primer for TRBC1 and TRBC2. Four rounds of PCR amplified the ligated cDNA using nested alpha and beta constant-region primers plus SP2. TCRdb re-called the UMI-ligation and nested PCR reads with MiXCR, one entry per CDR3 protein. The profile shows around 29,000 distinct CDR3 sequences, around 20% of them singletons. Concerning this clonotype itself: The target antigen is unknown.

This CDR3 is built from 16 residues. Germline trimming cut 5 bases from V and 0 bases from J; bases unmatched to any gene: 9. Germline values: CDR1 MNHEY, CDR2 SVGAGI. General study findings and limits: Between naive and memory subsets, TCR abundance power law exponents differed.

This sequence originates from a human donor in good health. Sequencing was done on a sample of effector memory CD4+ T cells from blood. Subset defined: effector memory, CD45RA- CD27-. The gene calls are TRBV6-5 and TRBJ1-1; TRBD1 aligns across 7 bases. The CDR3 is CASSTRTGRLNTEAFF. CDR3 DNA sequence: TGTGCCAGCAGTACCCGGACAGGTCGCCTGAACACTGAAGCTTTCTTT.